This entry is about one T cell receptor beta chain. Its matching antigen is unknown. This sample is drawn from a study of Ad26.COV2.S vaccination and SARS-CoV-2 variants. CDR3 length: 17 residues. The germline CDR1 and CDR2 sequences are LNHDA and SQIVND (reference sequence). The trim removed 6 bases at V and 4 bases at J, leaving 13 bases unmatched. Findings and limits, study-wide: The breadth of spike-specific CD8+ and CD4+ T cell responses after vaccination was reportedly substantial.

Clones were read by immunoSEQ multiplex PCR, and TCRdb kept only the in-frame ones, dropping some. The repertoire holds fewer than 800,000 clones, with 80% to 90% as singletons. Regarding treatment: around 19 received Ad26.COV2.S at low or high dose, single or two shots; about 5 received placebo; per-sample allocation not given. Sampling took place 63 days after the first vaccine or placebo injection. Material: peripheral blood, obtained in a trial of Ad26.COV2.S vaccine versus placebo. This TCR derives from a person between 18 and 65 years old who received the Ad26.COV2.S COVID-19 vaccine or a placebo. The V call is TRBV19, the J call TRBJ1-1; TRBD1 aligns across 11 bases. The CDR3 coding sequence is TGTGCCAGTAGATCCCTTGGACAGGGGGCGCGGTCCACTGAAGCTTTCTTT. Translated, it gives CASRSLGQGARSTEAFF. Variable domain in full (rest from reference TRBV19 and TRBJ1-1): DGGITQSPKYLFRKEGQNVTLSCEQNLNHDAMYWYRQDPGQGLRLIYYSQIVNDFQKGDIAEGYSVSREKKESFPLTVTSAQKNPTAFYLCASRSLGQGARSTEAFFGQGTRLTVV.